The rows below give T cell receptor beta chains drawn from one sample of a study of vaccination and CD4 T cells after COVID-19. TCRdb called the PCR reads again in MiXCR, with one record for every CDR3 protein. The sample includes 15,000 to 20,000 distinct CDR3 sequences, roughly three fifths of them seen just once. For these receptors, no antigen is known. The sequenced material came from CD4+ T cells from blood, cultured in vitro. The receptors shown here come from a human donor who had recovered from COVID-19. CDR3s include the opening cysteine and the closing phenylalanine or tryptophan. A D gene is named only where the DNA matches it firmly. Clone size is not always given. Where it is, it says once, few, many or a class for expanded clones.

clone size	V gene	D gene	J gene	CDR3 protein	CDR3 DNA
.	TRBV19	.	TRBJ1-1	CASTVRQHTEAFF	TGTGCCAGTACTGTTCGACAACACACTGAAGCTTTCTTT
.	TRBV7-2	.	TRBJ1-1	CASPSLGRRRGNTEAFF	TGTGCCAGCCCCAGCTTAGGACGGCGGCGGGGGAACACTGAAGCTTTCTTT
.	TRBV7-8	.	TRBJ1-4	CASSPIGGYNEKLFF	TGTGCCAGCAGCCCAATAGGAGGGTACAATGAAAAACTGTTTTTT
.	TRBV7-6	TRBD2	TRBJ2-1	CASSLGGLAGGGDEQFF	TGTGCCAGCAGCTTGGGAGGACTAGCGGGAGGAGGCGATGAGCAGTTCTTC
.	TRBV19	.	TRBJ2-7	CASSIDRLREQYF	TGTGCCAGTAGTATAGACAGGCTGCGGGAGCAGTACTTC
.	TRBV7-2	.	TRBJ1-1	CASSQDSGGMNTEAFF	TGTGCCAGCAGCCAGGACAGCGGGGGGATGAACACTGAAGCTTTCTTT
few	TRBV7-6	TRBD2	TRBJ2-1	CASSLLAGLNEQFF	TGTGCCAGCAGCTTACTAGCGGGATTAAATGAGCAGTTCTTC
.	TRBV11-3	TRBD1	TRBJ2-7	CASKGQGNSYEQYF	TGTGCCAGCAAAGGACAGGGGAACTCCTACGAGCAGTACTTC
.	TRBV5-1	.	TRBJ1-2	CASSLTGGNYGYTF	TGCGCCAGCAGCTTGACAGGCGGTAACTATGGCTACACCTTC
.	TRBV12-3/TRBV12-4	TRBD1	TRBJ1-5	CASRWAGGPFGDQPQHF	TGTGCCAGCAGATGGGCAGGGGGCCCATTTGGCGATCAGCCCCAGCATTTT
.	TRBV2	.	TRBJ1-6	CATRGTDSYNSPLHF	TGTGCCACCCGGGGCACGGACAGCTATAATTCACCCCTCCACTTT
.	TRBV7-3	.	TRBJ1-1	CASSHGQNTEAFF	TGTGCCAGCAGCCACGGACAGAACACTGAAGCTTTCTTT
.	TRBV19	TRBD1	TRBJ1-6	CASSPSGTGGSPLHF	TGTGCCAGTAGTCCCTCCGGGACAGGGGGCTCACCCCTCCACTTT
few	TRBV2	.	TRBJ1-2	CASSTDSAYGYTF	TGTGCCAGCAGTACAGATTCTGCCTATGGCTACACCTTC
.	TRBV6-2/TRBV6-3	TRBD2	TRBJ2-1	CASRSGSYSGTHNEQFF	TGTGCCAGCAGGAGTGGGAGCTATAGCGGGACCCACAATGAGCAGTTCTTC
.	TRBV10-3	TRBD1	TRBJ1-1	CAIRKDRDTEAFF	TGTGCCATCAGAAAGGACAGGGACACTGAAGCTTTCTTT
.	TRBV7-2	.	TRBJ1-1	CASSPRGTEAFF	TGTGCCAGCAGCCCCCGGGGGACTGAAGCTTTCTTT
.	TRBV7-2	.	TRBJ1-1	CASSLVPGLMNTEAFF	TGTGCCAGCAGCTTAGTACCAGGGTTAATGAACACTGAAGCTTTCTTT
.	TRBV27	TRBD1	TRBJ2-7	CASRPPGQPYEQYF	TGTGCCAGCAGACCGCCGGGACAGCCCTACGAGCAGTACTTC
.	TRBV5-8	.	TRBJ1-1	CASSLGRERTVMNTEAFF	TGTGCCAGCAGCTTGGGACGGGAAAGGACGGTGATGAACACTGAAGCTTTCTTT
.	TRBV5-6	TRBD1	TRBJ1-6	CASSLGQGYNSPLHF	TGTGCCAGCAGCTTGGGACAGGGATATAATTCACCCCTCCACTTT
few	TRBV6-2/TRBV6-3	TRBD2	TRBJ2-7	CASSKLAGAYEQYF	TGTGCCAGCAGCAAACTAGCGGGAGCCTACGAGCAGTACTTC
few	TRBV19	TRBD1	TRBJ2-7	CATQTGAGYEQYF	TGTGCCACCCAGACAGGGGCAGGTTACGAGCAGTACTTC
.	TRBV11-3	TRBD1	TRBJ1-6	CASSLDGDRTSPLHF	TGTGCCAGCAGCTTAGATGGGGACAGGACTTCACCCCTCCACTTT
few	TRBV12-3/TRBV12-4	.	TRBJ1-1	CASSLGGGPNTEAFF	TGTGCCAGCAGTTTGGGGGGAGGGCCGAACACTGAAGCTTTCTTT
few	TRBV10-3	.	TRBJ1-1	CAIMEVMNTEAFF	TGTGCCATCATGGAGGTGATGAACACTGAAGCTTTCTTT
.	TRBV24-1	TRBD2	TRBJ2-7	CATRERDLYEQYF	TGTGCCACCAGGGAGCGGGACCTCTACGAGCAGTACTTC
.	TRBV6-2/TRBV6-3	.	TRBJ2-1	CASSFSGDEQFF	TGTGCCAGCAGCTTTTCGGGCGATGAGCAGTTCTTC
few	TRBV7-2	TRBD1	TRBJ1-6	CASSLAQGGNSPLHF	TGTGCCAGCAGCTTGGCGCAGGGGGGGAATTCACCCCTCCACTTT
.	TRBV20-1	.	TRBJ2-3	CSAGAGGRDTQYF	TGCAGTGCAGGAGCGGGCGGTCGTGATACGCAGTATTTT